Presented here are 30 T cell receptor beta chains from one specimen sequenced in a study of cytomegalovirus exposure and HLA in healthy donors. The PCR had 60 Vbeta and 13 Jbeta primers. Data came from immunoSEQ multiplex PCR; TCRdb stores just in-frame clones and leaves some out. The table shows about 120,000 clones, with over 8.5% occurring only once. Sequencing was performed on PBMCs. Source of these receptors: a woman aged 40-49 years in good health and CMV-seropositive.

This clone was seen more than once but under ten times. CDR3 DNA sequence: TGTGCCAGCACTTTCCTGATGCGGGGAGAACATGGCTACACCTTC. Translation: CASTFLMRGEHGYTF. The chain recombines TRBV6-5 with TRBJ1-2; no firm D call. V gave up 7 bases and J gave up 6 bases, with 21 bases separating them. The CDR3 is 15 amino acids. From germline, CDR1 is MNHEY and CDR2 SVGAGI.

This clone showed up just a few times. J is TRBJ2-7 and V is TRBV15; D is perhaps TRBD1 (5 bases). Germline assignment: CDR1 LNHNV and CDR2 YYDKDF (reference sequence). CDR3 length: 13 residues. The germline V and J ends were trimmed by 3 bases and 5 bases, with 11 bases remaining between them. CDR3 DNA: TGTGCCACCAGCAGGCAGGGCAGGGACGAGCAGTACTTC. This translates into CATSRQGRDEQYF.

This clone was seen a handful of times. The chain carries TRBV10-3 and TRBJ2-1; D is perhaps TRBD1 (7 bases). Trimming removed 8 bases at V and 6 bases at J, with 17 bases between. The CDR3 totals 14 residues. The germline V gene encodes CDR1 ENHRY and CDR2 SYGVKD. The CDR3 DNA follows: TGTGCCATCCCAACGAGACAGGGAGGCAATGAGCAGTTCTTC. This encodes CAIPTRQGGNEQFF.

V gene TRBV7-2 combines with J gene TRBJ2-7; 10 bases agree with TRBD1. This CDR3 is built from 18 residues. The V gene's germline CDR1 is SGHTA and CDR2 FQGNSA. V was pared by 0 bases and J by 4 bases, with 12 bases of the junction left unmatched. Here the CDR3 reads CASSLAEGTGALVYEQYF. In nucleotides, the CDR3 is TGTGCCAGCAGCTTAGCGGAAGGGACAGGGGCACTTGTTTACGAGCAGTACTTC. The complete variable domain, with remaining parts taken from reference TRBV7-2 and TRBJ2-7, reads GAGVSQSPSNKVTEKGKDVELRCDPISGHTALYWYRQSLGQGLEFLIYFQGNSAPDKSGLPSDRFSAERTGGSVSTLTIQRTQQEDSAVYLCASSLAEGTGALVYEQYFGPGTRLTVT.

This clone was seen only a few times. The chain joins TRBV7-9 to TRBJ2-4; no clear D. The CDR3 sequence is 15 residues long. V was shortened by 1 base and J by 7 bases, with 14 bases between the two germline ends. Germline values: CDR1 SEHNR, CDR2 FQNEAQ (reference sequence). This chain's CDR3 is CASSLELGLMNIQYF. As DNA, the CDR3 is TGTGCCAGCAGCTTAGAGCTGGGCTTGATGAACATTCAGTACTTC.

The rearrangement links TRBV7-2 to TRBJ1-2, with TRBD1 matching over 7 bases. V lost 5 bases, J lost 5 bases, and 5 bases stayed unmatched. Germline CDR1 SGHTA, CDR2 FQGNSA. This CDR3 has 13 residues. In DNA, the CDR3 is TGTGCCAGCAGCCCCCTCAGGGGGTATGGCTACACCTTC. Protein: CASSPLRGYGYTF. Using reference TRBV7-2 and TRBJ1-2 for the parts outside the CDR3, the full variable domain is GAGVSQSPSNKVTEKGKDVELRCDPISGHTALYWYRQSLGQGLEFLIYFQGNSAPDKSGLPSDRFSAERTGGSVSTLTIQRTQQEDSAVYLCASSPLRGYGYTFGSGTRLTVV.

This chain connects TRBV10-2 to TRBJ2-2; 7 nucleotides align to TRBD2. Unmatched junction bases numbered 9, after V lost 5 bases and J lost 6 bases. Germline loops: CDR1 WSHSY, CDR2 SAAADI. This CDR3 is built from 15 residues. CDR3 residues: CASSLLARGAGELFF. As DNA, the CDR3 is TGCGCCAGCAGTTTACTAGCGCGGGGAGCCGGGGAGCTGTTTTTT.

This clone appeared a few times. The chain recombines TRBV25-1 with TRBJ1-6, with a weak D call TRBD1 (6 bases). Between the trimmed V and J ends, which lost 3 bases and 8 bases, there was a span of 14 bases. The CDR3 consists of 15 residues. Looked up from germline, CDR1 is MGHDK and CDR2 is SYGVNS. The CDR3 is CASSDARGAHSPLHF. CDR3 nucleotide sequence: TGTGCCAGCAGTGACGCTCGGGGGGCGCATTCACCCCTCCACTTT.

This clone turned up a few times. This rearrangement joins TRBV7-6 to TRBJ2-1; maybe TRBD2 (6 bases). This CDR3 has 15 amino acids. Germline loops: CDR1 SGHVS, CDR2 FNYEAQ. Trimming stripped 4 bases from V and 0 bases from J, with 10 bases between. The CDR3 reads CASSSGSGSYNEQFF. The CDR3 DNA reads TGTGCCAGCAGCTCGGGTAGCGGCTCCTACAATGAGCAGTTCTTC.

This sequence joins TRBV5-1 and TRBJ1-5; 10 positions agree with TRBD1. This CDR3 has 15 residues. With V trimmed by 4 bases and J by 6 bases, 7 bases remained unmatched. Germline V CDR1 and CDR2: SGHRS, YFSETQ. The CDR3 sequence is CASSSGTGVGQPQHF. CDR3 bases: TGCGCCAGCAGCAGCGGGACAGGGGTGGGTCAGCCCCAGCATTTT.

A few counts support this clone. V and J are TRBV6-1 and TRBJ1-3; the match to TRBD1 covers 7 bases. After removal of 4 bases from V and 4 bases from J, the junction contained 10 bases not matched to a gene. Germline-derived CDR1 and CDR2 are MNHNS and SASEGT. This CDR3 comprises 16 residues. This chain's CDR3 is CASSGRNRGFGNTIYF. CDR3 bases: TGTGCCAGCAGTGGACGAAACAGGGGATTCGGAAACACCATATATTTT.

CDR3 DNA: TGTGCCAGCAGTTCCCTCAACAGGGGAGAAGCTTTCTTT. It codes for CASSSLNRGEAFF. The chain employs TRBV6-6 and TRBJ1-1, with 7 bases matching TRBD1. This CDR3 comprises 13 residues. The ends lost 4 bases at V and 8 bases at J; junction bases unmatched: 7. Germline V lookup: CDR1 MNHNY, CDR2 SVGAGI (reference sequence).

This clone showed up just a few times. This specimen includes other DNA sequences encoding the same CDR3. The rearrangement joins TRBV6-6 to TRBJ1-1; D is uncertain. V was pared by 0 bases and J by 1 base, with 6 bases between. The CDR3 loop spans 14 amino acids. The germline CDR1 and CDR2 sequences are MNHNY and SVGAGI (reference sequence). For the CDR3, the DNA is TGTGCCAGCAGTTACTCGGGCCGGAACACTGAAGCTTTCTTT. This codes for CASSYSGRNTEAFF.

The V and J genes are TRBV6-1 and TRBJ1-2; 9 bases align to TRBD1. This CDR3 contains 14 residues. The germline V gene has CDR1 MNHNS and CDR2 SASEGT. V lost 6 bases and J lost 2; bases outside the gene matches: 4. The CDR3 DNA follows: TGTGCCAGCAGCCTACAGGGGGCGAACTATGGCTACACCTTC. Translated, it gives CASSLQGANYGYTF.

This clone has a handful of counts. V is TRBV7-2 and J is TRBJ2-1; no clear D. This CDR3 is 15 amino acids long. V dropped 1 base and J dropped 0 bases, with 7 bases sitting between them. Germline V lookup: CDR1 SGHTA, CDR2 FQGNSA. DNA of the CDR3: TGTGCCAGCAGCTTAGGGGCCAACTCCTACAATGAGCAGTTCTTC. Translated, it gives CASSLGANSYNEQFF.

The gene calls are TRBV13 and TRBJ1-1; 7 bases fit TRBD1. Germline V lookup: CDR1 PRHDT, CDR2 FYEKMQ (reference sequence). The trim removed 5 bases at V and 1 base at J, leaving 7 bases unmatched. The CDR3 runs 15 residues. The DNA of the CDR3 is TGTGCCAGCAGCCATAGTCAGGGGGGGAACACTGAAGCTTTCTTT. As protein: CASSHSQGGNTEAFF.

This clone occurred a few times. The CDR3 DNA follows: TGTGCCAGCAGATCAGGACTAGCGGGGGCCGCTCTTTACAATGAGCAGTTCTTC. Protein product: CASRSGLAGAALYNEQFF. The V call is TRBV5-4, the J call TRBJ2-1; 13 nucleotides match TRBD2. The CDR3 contains 18 residues. With 5 bases clipped from V and 4 bases from J, the junction kept 12 bases outside the gene matches. CDR1 SGHNT and CDR2 YYREEE come from the germline V gene (reference sequence).

V gene TRBV18 combines with J gene TRBJ2-7; possible D gene TRBD1, 5 bases. V lost 1 base, J lost 6 bases, and 13 bases lay in between. Looked up from germline, CDR1 is KGHSH and CDR2 is LQKENI. The CDR3 covers 14 residues. The CDR3 nucleotides are TGTGCCAGCTCACCACAACCTGGGGCAGGCGAGCAGTACTTC. It specifies CASSPQPGAGEQYF.

V is TRBV5-5 and J is TRBJ2-7; perhaps TRBD1 as D (5 bases). Per the germline V gene, CDR1 is SGHKS and CDR2 is YYEKEE (reference sequence). The length of the CDR3 is 15 residues. V was pared by 4 bases and J by 5 bases, with 19 bases between. The CDR3 spells CASSKWAGRRDEQYF. The CDR3 DNA reads TGTGCCAGCAGCAAATGGGCAGGGCGCCGGGACGAGCAGTACTTC.

This clone was picked up a small number of times. This sequence joins TRBV10-3 and TRBJ1-1; 10 bases map to TRBD1. The CDR3 consists of 16 residues. CDR1 and CDR2 from the germline V gene are ENHRY and SYGVKD. Unmatched junction bases numbered 6, after V lost 4 bases and J lost 1 base. In DNA form, the CDR3 reads TGTGCCATCAGTGGACAGGGGGCGATCGGGAACACTGAAGCTTTCTTT. Protein sequence: CAISGQGAIGNTEAFF.

This clone appeared a few times. The same CDR3 can be traced to other DNA sequences in this sample. This sequence joins TRBV30 and TRBJ1-3; D is perhaps TRBD1 (6 bases). This CDR3 region has 14 residues. Germline CDR1 GTSNPN, CDR2 SVGIG (reference sequence). Trimming cost V 6 bases and J 8 bases, with 20 bases left between them. CDR3 nucleotides: TGTGCCTGCCCCCGAGGGGGGGGGATGGACACCATATATTTT. Translation: CACPRGGGMDTIYF.

The chain is built from TRBV5-8 and TRBJ1-5, with D perhaps matching TRBD1 (5 bases). The germline gives CDR1 SGHTS, CDR2 YDEGEE. The length of the CDR3 is 16 residues. The ends were cut back, 0 bases at V and 0 bases at J, with 10 bases in the middle. The CDR3 nucleotides are TGTGCCAGCAGCTTGGTGGACAACTATAGCAATCAGCCCCAGCATTTT. Protein sequence: CASSLVDNYSNQPQHF.

The rearrangement links TRBV5-1 to TRBJ2-4, with D possibly matching TRBD1 (6 bases). With 4 bases removed from V and 10 bases from J, the gap between germline ends came to 18 bases. The CDR3 loop spans 14 amino acids. CDR1 SGHRS and CDR2 YFSETQ come from the germline V gene. The CDR3 DNA reads as TGCGCCAGCAGCGTGTCCGGGACATCGGCGATTCAGTACTTC. This encodes CASSVSGTSAIQYF.

This clone turned up a few times. The chain employs TRBV7-2 and TRBJ1-4; D is unclear. The V end lost 4 bases, the J end lost 8 bases, and 8 bases lay between the germline ends. Per the germline V gene, CDR1 is SGHTA and CDR2 is FQGNSA. The CDR3 runs to 12 residues. DNA for the CDR3: TGTGCCAGCAGCTGGGAGGGCGAAAAACTGTTTTTT. Its translation: CASSWEGEKLFF. The full variable domain, completed using reference TRBV7-2 and TRBJ1-4, is GAGVSQSPSNKVTEKGKDVELRCDPISGHTALYWYRQSLGQGLEFLIYFQGNSAPDKSGLPSDRFSAERTGGSVSTLTIQRTQQEDSAVYLCASSWEGEKLFFGSGTQLSVL.

The CDR3 loop is CASSPLDSSGNTIYF. The CDR3 coding sequence is TGTGCCAGCAGCCCCCTCGACAGCTCTGGAAACACCATATATTTT. The chain uses TRBV5-4 and TRBJ1-3; weak D call: TRBD1 (5 bases). Germline loops: CDR1 SGHNT, CDR2 YYREEE (reference sequence). V lost 4 bases to trimming and J lost 0 bases, with 11 bases between them. The CDR3 consists of 15 residues. Complete variable domain (other parts from reference TRBV5-4 and TRBJ1-3): ETGVTQSPTHLIKTRGQQVTLRCSSQSGHNTVSWYQQALGQGPQFIFQYYREEENGRGNFPPRFSGLQFPNYSSELNVNALELDDSALYLCASSPLDSSGNTIYFGEGSWLTVV.

This clone was observed once. The rearrangement links TRBV28 to TRBJ2-7; 8 bases agree with TRBD1. Germline CDR1 reads MDHEN; CDR2 reads SYDVKM. The CDR3 is 14 amino acids. The ends lost 6 bases at V and 0 bases at J; junction bases unmatched: 4. CDR3 protein: CASRGQGSSYEQYF. In DNA form, the CDR3 reads TGTGCCAGCAGAGGACAGGGAAGCTCCTACGAGCAGTACTTC.

This sequence joins TRBV4-1 and TRBJ1-1; D remains unclear. V gave up 4 bases and J gave up 10 bases, with 13 bases separating them. Germline loops: CDR1 MGHRA, CDR2 YSYEKL. The length of the CDR3 is 12 residues. The DNA for the CDR3 is TGCGCCAGCAGCCCGAACGACCGGGGAGCTTTCTTT. It translates to CASSPNDRGAFF.

This clone appeared a few times. V usage is TRBV5-5 and J usage is TRBJ2-7, with 7 bases lining up with TRBD1. Losses at the gene ends were 2 bases for V and 2 bases for J; bases not matched to a gene: 7. The CDR3 loop spans 15 amino acids. CDR1 is SGHKS and CDR2 is YYEKEE in the germline V gene (reference sequence). In DNA form, the CDR3 reads TGTGCCAGCAGCTTCGGGGCAGGGGGTACCTACGAGCAGTACTTC. Its translation: CASSFGAGGTYEQYF.

The genes are TRBV18 and TRBJ1-5, with D possibly being TRBD1 (6 bases). CDR3 length: 14 residues. V was pared by 3 bases and J by 7 bases, with 13 bases between. Germline V gives CDR1 KGHSH, CDR2 LQKENI. This chain's CDR3 is CASSPDRSGQPQHF. For the CDR3, the DNA is TGTGCCAGCTCACCCGACAGGTCGGGGCAGCCCCAGCATTTT.

The gene calls are TRBV18 and TRBJ2-1, with no clear D. V gave up 3 bases and J gave up 4 bases, with 4 bases separating them. Per the germline V gene, CDR1 is KGHSH and CDR2 is LQKENI. The CDR3 has 12 amino acids. The CDR3 DNA reads as TGTGCCAGCTCACCGGAGTACAATGAGCAGTTCTTC. Translation gives CASSPEYNEQFF.